The 21 T cell receptor beta chains below come from one sample, sequenced in a study of blood T cell repertoires in COVID-19. Data came from immunoSEQ multiplex PCR; TCRdb stores just in-frame clones and leaves some out. Among around 190,000 clones, around 80% were seen once, and the ten largest hold roughly 17%. Sequencing input: PBMCs or T cells enriched from blood (not recorded which). These receptors came from a woman in her fifties or sixties with acute COVID-19.

This clone has more than one count but fewer than ten. The genes are TRBV21-1 and TRBJ2-7; TRBD2 is taken as the D call from the table, unchecked against the DNA. TRBV21-1 is recorded as a pseudogene. This CDR3 has 16 amino acids. The CDR3 here is CASSNRGPWRDYEQYV. DNA of the CDR3: TGTGCCAGCAGCAATAGGGGACCGTGGAGGGATTACGAGCAGTACGTC.

The CDR3 region is CASQDRYVEAFF. The CDR3 DNA reads TGTGCCAGTCAAGACAGGTATGTTGAGGCTTTCTTT. The V call is TRBV28, the J call TRBJ1-1; TRBD1 might be the D (6 bases). Trimming stripped 9 bases from V and 11 bases from J, with 19 bases between. The length of the CDR3 is 12 residues. Germline V CDR1 and CDR2: MDHEN, SYDVKM.

The chain uses TRBV5-1 and TRBJ2-5; TRBD1 agrees at 7 bases. J gave up 3 bases and V 4 bases, and 6 bases lay outside the gene matches. The germline gives CDR1 SGHRS, CDR2 YFSETQ. The CDR3 covers 14 residues. CDR3 nucleotides: TGCGCCAGCAGCGGAAACAGGGGAGAAGAGACCCAGTACTTC. This translates into CASSGNRGEETQYF.

This chain connects TRBV7-5 to TRBJ1-5. TRBV7-5 is a pseudogene. The CDR3 extends over 16 amino acids. DNA of the CDR3: TGTGCCAGAAGCGCCTGCTATAGTGTAAGCAATCAGCCCCAGCATTTT. Translation gives CARSACYSVSNQPQHF.

The chain has TRBV27 and TRBJ2-7; a weak D match, TRBD1 (5 bases). With 5 bases removed from V and 3 bases from J, the gap between germline ends came to 17 bases. In germline, CDR1 is MNHEY, CDR2 SMNVEV (reference sequence). The CDR3 sequence is 15 residues long. The CDR3: CASSLPDRRNYEQYV. The CDR3 DNA follows: TGTGCCAGCAGTCTCCCAGACAGACGCAACTACGAGCAGTACGTC.

The V and J genes are TRBV6-1 and TRBJ2-7; TRBD2 aligns across 7 bases. The CDR3 is made up of 15 amino acids. Germline V gives CDR1 MNHNS, CDR2 SASEGT. With V trimmed by 3 bases and J by 3 bases, 8 bases remained unmatched. CDR3 sequence: CASSENVGLHYEQYV. The DNA for the CDR3 is TGTGCCAGCAGTGAGAATGTGGGACTACACTACGAGCAGTACGTC.

The chain recombines TRBV6-1 with TRBJ1-5; weak D call: TRBD1 (5 bases). Trimming left V 1 base short and J 9 bases short, with 13 bases between. Germline assignment: CDR1 MNHNS and CDR2 SASEGT. This CDR3 is 14 amino acids long. This CDR3 is CASSEEGRGWPQHF. CDR3 bases: TGTGCCAGCAGTGAAGAGGGGAGGGGATGGCCCCAGCATTTT.

CDR3 bases: TGCGCCAGCAGCTCAATTGACATCGCCTACAATGAGCAGTTCTTC. Protein sequence: CASSSIDIAYNEQFF. The chain links TRBV5-1 to TRBJ2-1, with unresolved D. CDR1 and CDR2 from the germline V gene are SGHRS and YFSETQ. CDR3 size: 15 residues. Trimming took 3 bases from V and 2 from J, leaving 12 bases between them. Drawing the rest from reference TRBV5-1 and TRBJ2-1, the complete variable domain is KAGVTQTPRYLIKTRGQQVTLSCSPISGHRSVSWYQQTPGQGLQFLFEYFSETQRNKGNFPGRFSGRQFSNSRSEMNVSTLELGDSALYLCASSSIDIAYNEQFFGPGTRLTVL.

The V gene is TRBV7-2, the J gene TRBJ1-4; maybe TRBD1 (5 bases). V was pared by 2 bases and J by 0 bases, with 7 bases between. Germline CDR1 and CDR2: SGHTA and FQGNSA. The CDR3 is made up of 15 amino acids. CDR3 loop: CASSLQGATNEKLFF. The CDR3, as DNA: TGTGCCAGCAGCTTACAGGGCGCAACTAATGAAAAACTGTTTTTT.

This chain connects TRBV20-1 to TRBJ1-5; D remains unclear. The CDR3 runs to 13 residues. V was pared by 3 bases and J by 3 bases, with 9 bases between. Germline V CDR1 and CDR2: DFQATT, SNEGSKA (reference sequence). CDR3 DNA sequence: TGCAGTGCTAGTCCGGGAGCCAATCAGCCCCAGCATTTT. It yields the protein CSASPGANQPQHF.

With respect to this clone: Other DNA sequences in this sample translate to the same CDR3. The chain is built from TRBV3-1 (or the pseudogene TRBV3-2) and TRBJ2-3; no reliable D call. Germline V CDR1 and CDR2: LGHDT, YNNKEL (reference sequence). The CDR3 runs to 13 residues. V dropped 3 bases and J dropped 0 bases, with 4 bases sitting between them. The CDR3 DNA reads as TGTGCCAGCAGCCACCCAAGCACAGATACGCAGTATTTT. Amino acids: CASSHPSTDTQYF.

The chain combines TRBV5-5 with TRBJ1-1; D gene ambiguous. The germline V and J ends were trimmed by 4 bases and 6 bases, with 13 bases remaining between them. This CDR3 is 13 amino acids long. Germline V CDR1 and CDR2: SGHKS, YYEKEE (reference sequence). CDR3 region: CASSVPGASEAFF. The CDR3, as DNA: TGTGCCAGCAGCGTACCGGGTGCATCTGAAGCTTTCTTT.

In this sample, this clone turned up a few times. CDR3 in amino acids: CASSPQYRTAEGYTF. As DNA, the CDR3 is TGTGCCAGCAGCCCTCAGTACAGGACGGCTGAAGGCTACACCTTC. The genes are TRBV3-1 (or the pseudogene TRBV3-2) and TRBJ1-2; maybe TRBD1 (5 bases). The germline V gene encodes CDR1 LGHDT and CDR2 YNNKEL (reference sequence). Trimming removed 4 bases from V and 8 bases from J, with 20 bases in between. The CDR3 contains 15 residues.

The chain couples TRBV10-3 to TRBJ1-1; D not certain. This CDR3 contains 14 residues. Trimming took 8 bases from V and 5 from J, leaving 18 bases between them. CDR1 is ENHRY, CDR2 SYGVKD, per germline. The CDR3 region is CAIRLVGSGTEAFF. The CDR3 DNA reads TGTGCCATCCGATTGGTAGGGTCGGGGACTGAAGCTTTCTTT.

The gene calls are TRBV7-9 and TRBJ2-3, with a possible D match to TRBD1 (5 bases). CDR3 size: 14 residues. Looked up from germline, CDR1 is SEHNR and CDR2 is FQNEAQ (reference sequence). V was shortened by 2 bases and J by 0 bases, with 6 bases between the two germline ends. This CDR3 reads CASSLPGSTDTQYF. CDR3 DNA: TGTGCCAGCAGCTTACCAGGGAGCACAGATACGCAGTATTTT.

This rearrangement joins TRBV6-1 to TRBJ1-3; D not certain. V gave up 1 base and J gave up 2 bases, with 9 bases separating them. The V gene's germline CDR1 is MNHNS and CDR2 SASEGT. The CDR3 contains 15 residues. CDR3 sequence (DNA): TGTGCCAGCAGTGAAGGCGGAATGACTGGAAACACCATATATTTT. The encoded protein is CASSEGGMTGNTIYF.

The chain combines TRBV7-9 with TRBJ1-2; D call uncertain. V was trimmed by 4 bases and J by 0 bases, leaving 15 bases between them. The CDR3 is made up of 16 amino acids. Germline V lookup: CDR1 SEHNR, CDR2 FQNEAQ (reference sequence). CDR3 residues: CASSSPGAGSNYGYTF. The CDR3 DNA reads TGTGCCAGCAGCTCCCCCGGAGCGGGCTCTAACTATGGCTACACCTTC. Drawing the rest from reference TRBV7-9 and TRBJ1-2, the complete variable domain is DTGVSQNPRHKITKRGQNVTFRCDPISEHNRLYWYRQTLGQGPEFLTYFQNEAQLEKSRLLSDRFSAERPKGSFSTLEIQRTEQGDSAMYLCASSSPGAGSNYGYTFGSGTRLTVV.

This chain uses TRBV28 with TRBJ2-7, with TRBD2 as a possible D gene (6 bases). Germline values: CDR1 MDHEN, CDR2 SYDVKM. The CDR3 runs 16 residues. The V gene lost 7 bases and the J gene lost 5 bases, with 24 bases spanning the gap. The DNA of the CDR3 is TGTGCCAGCACCGGAAGGAGGGGCCCAGCGCATGACGAGCAGTACGTC. Its protein is CASTGRRGPAHDEQYV.

V is TRBV6-5 and J is TRBJ2-1; D perhaps matches TRBD2 (6 bases). CDR1 MNHEY and CDR2 SVGAGI come from the germline V gene. This CDR3 comprises 15 residues. V lost 5 bases and J 7 bases, leaving 18 bases between the germline ends. Written as DNA, the CDR3 is TGTGCCAGCAGTCGACCGGGACTTCCGATAAATGAGCAGTTCTTC. Translating it yields CASSRPGLPINEQFF.

The rearrangement joins TRBV3-1 (or the pseudogene TRBV3-2) to TRBJ2-2; a possible D gene is TRBD2 (6 bases). Deletions cut 2 bases from V and 7 bases from J, with 14 bases between. This CDR3 has 15 residues. Germline CDR1 reads LGHDT; CDR2 reads YNNKEL (reference sequence). This chain's CDR3 is CASSQSDRESGELFF. The DNA of the CDR3 is TGTGCCAGCAGCCAATCTGATCGGGAGAGCGGGGAGCTGTTTTTT.

The sample holds a few counts of this clone. V is TRBV7-2 and J is TRBJ1-3; D may be TRBD1 (5 bases). Per the germline V gene, CDR1 is SGHTA and CDR2 is FQGNSA. V gave up 5 bases and J gave up 0 bases, with 8 bases separating them. This CDR3 region has 14 residues. The CDR3 region is CASSQGVSGNTIYF. In DNA, the CDR3 is TGTGCCAGCAGCCAAGGGGTCTCTGGAAACACCATATATTTT. Variable domain in full (rest from reference TRBV7-2 and TRBJ1-3): GAGVSQSPSNKVTEKGKDVELRCDPISGHTALYWYRQSLGQGLEFLIYFQGNSAPDKSGLPSDRFSAERTGGSVSTLTIQRTQQEDSAVYLCASSQGVSGNTIYFGEGSWLTVV.